The rows below give T cell receptor beta chains drawn from one sample of a study of tumor-infiltrating lymphocytes in primary liver carcinoma. In TCRdb, the multiplex PCR reads were re-called with MiXCR into one record per CDR3 protein. Altogether some 51,000 distinct CDR3 sequences are present, 70% to 80% being singletons, with the ten largest covering more than 25%. Sequencing was done on a sample of liver tumor tissue from sampling region 3. These receptors all stem from a man aged 35 to 55 with primary liver carcinoma and hepatitis B virus infection. Each CDR3 is given with its conserved first and last residue. The D gene is left open where the match is weak. A row's size may be missing; if present it is once, few, many or a size class.

>TRBJ2-7|.|.|TRBV11-2
TGTGCCAGCAGCCTAACATACAGAGCCTACGAGCAGTACTTC
CASSLTYRAYEQYF
>TRBJ1-3|.|.|TRBV4-1
TGCGCCAGTAGCCAGGCCGTAAGGGGAACGCTACGGTCTGGAAACACCGTATATTTT
CASSQAVRGTLRSGNTVYF
>TRBJ1-2|once|TRBD1|TRBV6-5
TGTGCCAGCAGTTACAATTGTGGGGACAGGGATAACGGCTTCACCTTC
CASSYNCGDRDNGFTF
>TRBJ2-7|large|.|TRBV11-2
TGTGCCAGCAGCTTAGACGCCGGGAATCGCTACGAGCAGTACTTC
CASSLDAGNRYEQYF
>TRBJ2-1|.|TRBD2|TRBV10-3
TGTGCCATCAGTGGAGGCGGGAGCCCCTACAATGAGCAGTTCTTC
CAISGGGSPYNEQFF
>TRBJ2-1|.|.|TRBV29-1
TGCAGTGTGGGGCCTCCTTCCAGCTCCTACATTGAGCTGTTCTTC
CSVGPPSSSYIELFF
>TRBJ1-5|.|.|TRBV6-5
TGTGCCAGCAGGGCAGGCGGCTTTAATCTGCCCCAGCATTTT
CASRAGGFNLPQHF
>TRBJ2-1|.|.|TRBV4-2
TGTGCCAGCAGCCAAGATGTCAACAGCGTGGATGAGCAGTTATTC
CASSQDVNSVDEQLF
>TRBJ2-1|.|TRBD2|TRBV10-2
TGCACCAGCAGTGGAACTAGCGACTACAATGAGCGGTTCTTC
CTSSGTSDYNERFF
>TRBJ2-7|.|.|TRBV6-6
TGTGCCAGCAGTTACTACCAGGGAGCCCCCTACGAGCAGTACTTC
CASSYYQGAPYEQYF
>TRBJ2-2|many|TRBD2|TRBV6-1
TGTGCCAGCAGTGTGTTAGAGGGAGGGCCGAACACCGGGGAGCTGTTTTTT
CASSVLEGGPNTGELFF
>TRBJ2-1|.|.|TRBV5-4
TGTACCAGCAGCGATCGACAAGCGAGGTACAATGAGCAGTTCTTC
CTSSDRQARYNEQFF
>TRBJ2-3|.|.|TRBV4-1
TGCGCCAGCAGCCCAGAGGCGGGGATAACCATAGATACGCAGTATTTT
CASSPEAGITIDTQYF
>TRBJ2-6|many|.|TRBV12-3/TRBV12-4
TGTGCCAGCAGGAGAGCCTCTGGGGCCAACGTCCTGACTTTC
CASRRASGANVLTF
>TRBJ2-7|.|.|TRBV6-1
TGTGCCACCCTGAGACTAGAGAACCACGAGCAGTACTTC
CATLRLENHEQYF
>TRBJ2-7|many|TRBD1|TRBV14
TGTGCCAGCAGCAGGCGGGACAGGGGGTCCTACGAGCAGTACTTC
CASSRRDRGSYEQYF
>TRBJ2-1|.|.|TRBV5-1
TGCACGAACAGCTTGTCGGGGATCCCCGATGGGCAGTTCTTC
CTNSLSGIPDGQFF
>TRBJ2-1|.|.|TRBV24-1
TGTGCCACCCGTGGCTTAGTTGGGATCGGGGAGCAGTTCTTC
CATRGLVGIGEQFF
>TRBJ2-7|many|.|TRBV6-1
TGTGCCAGCAGTGCCCCGGGAACCCACGAGCAGTACTTC
CASSAPGTHEQYF
>TRBJ2-7|.|.|TRBV28
TGTGCCAGCAGTTTAGAGGAGGGGGACACTTTCGCCTATGATCAGTACTTC
CASSLEEGDTFAYDQYF
>TRBJ2-1|.|.|TRBV10-3
TGTACCATCAGTGAGTCTGAAGGGCTTGGGGACAATGAGCAGTTCTTC
CTISESEGLGDNEQFF
>TRBJ2-6|many|.|TRBV9
TGTGCCAGCAGCTACACAGGCGCTGGGGCCAACGTCCTGACTTTC
CASSYTGAGANVLTF
>TRBJ2-3|.|.|TRBV2
TGTGCCAGCAGTTTCGACGATACGCAGTATTTT
CASSFDDTQYF
>TRBJ2-1|.|TRBD2|TRBV20-1
TGCAATGCTAGCGGGAGGATGTCTTACAATGAGCAGTTCTTC
CNASGRMSYNEQFF
>TRBJ2-1|many|.|TRBV28
TGTGCCAGCAGACGCACTGCCGGGACTTACTACAATGAGCAGTTCTTC
CASRRTAGTYYNEQFF
>TRBJ2-7|.|.|TRBV7-9
TGCGCCAGCAGCACTCTTGGGTATGAGCAGTACTTC
CASSTLGYEQYF
>TRBJ2-7|once|TRBD2|TRBV11-2
TGTGCCGGCGGCTTAGCGGGAGGCTCCTTCGAGCAGTACTTC
CAGGLAGGSFEQYF
>TRBJ1-1|.|.|TRBV29-1
TGCAGCGTTGAAGATCGACGGTCGAACATTGAAACTTTCTTT
CSVEDRRSNIETFF
>TRBJ2-1|many|.|TRBV24-1
TGTGCCACCCAAATGGGAGCTCGGAATGAGCAGTTCTTC
CATQMGARNEQFF
>TRBJ2-3|many|TRBD2|TRBV5-6
TGTGCCAGCAGCTCGAGGGGACTAGCAGGTATCACAGATACGCAGTATTTT
CASSSRGLAGITDTQYF
>TRBJ1-6|.|.|TRBV7-9
TGTGCCATCAGCTTAGCCACAGGGTTTCGATCACACCTCCACTTT
CAISLATGFRSHLHF
>TRBJ2-3|few|.|TRBV6-5
TGTGCCAGCAGTTCAGGAGATACGCAGTATTTT
CASSSGDTQYF
>TRBJ2-7|.|TRBD2|TRBV28
TGTGCCAACATGGCTCTAGCGGGAGGTTCCTACGAGCAGTACTTC
CANMALAGGSYEQYF
>TRBJ2-1|.|TRBD2|TRBV14
TGTCCCAGCAGCCAAGACACCGGGTCAGGACGGAGTCAGCGGGGGTATGAGCAGTCCTTC
CPSSQDTGSGRSQRGYEQSF
>TRBJ2-7|.|TRBD2|TRBV20-1
TGCAGTGCTAGAGTTAGCGGGAGGCCCTCCTACGAGCAGTACTTC
CSARVSGRPSYEQYF
>TRBJ2-7|.|TRBD2|TRBV11-2
TGTGCCAGCAGCTTACACGTTGGACTAGCGGGAGGGGGGTACATGCAGTACTTC
CASSLHVGLAGGGYMQYF
>TRBJ2-2|.|TRBD1|TRBV6-1
TGTGCCAGCAGTGAGGGACAGGTGAAAATCGGGGAGCTGTTCTTT
CASSEGQVKIGELFF
>TRBJ2-3|many|.|TRBV28
TGTGCCAGCAGTTTATGGACAGGTACTAGCACAGATACGCAGTATTTT
CASSLWTGTSTDTQYF
>TRBJ2-2|.|.|TRBV11-2
TGTGCCAGCAGCTTAGTTCGGATGTATCCAGGGACCTGGGAGCTGTTTTTT
CASSLVRMYPGTWELFF
>TRBJ1-1|few|.|TRBV30
TGTGCCTGGAGTGCGGATAGGAGGACTGAAGCTTTCTTT
CAWSADRRTEAFF
>TRBJ2-1|.|TRBD2|TRBV29-1
TGCAGAGTTGAAAGAACTAGCGGGGGGAATGAGCAGTTATTC
CRVERTSGGNEQLF